This TCR beta chain was sequenced in a study of blood T cell repertoires in COVID-19. The overall study: PBMCs, B-cell-depleted T cells, or T cells were the source of the cDNA or gDNA that made up the material.

Libraries were prepared by immunoSEQ multiplex PCR; TCRdb keeps only in-frame clonotypes and omits some of them. The sample has around 280,000 clones, 90% seen once. The V end lost 0 bases, the J end lost 1 base, and 18 bases lay between the germline ends. This CDR3 is 18 amino acids long. Germline CDR1 reads LGHNA; CDR2 reads YSLEER. This clone was recorded only once. Sequences were obtained from PBMCs or T cells enriched from blood (not recorded which). The clonotype originates from a woman younger than 30 with acute COVID-19. The rearrangement uses TRBV4-3 and TRBJ1-1; weak D call: TRBD1 (6 bases). As DNA, the CDR3 is TGCGCCAGCAGCCAAGATAGGGGGTGGAGTTGGGAGAACACTGAAGCTTTCTTT. Protein product: CASSQDRGWSWENTEAFF.